These 14 T cell receptor beta chains were sequenced from one sample in a study of cytomegalovirus exposure and HLA in healthy donors. Amplification used 60 Vbeta primers and 13 Jbeta primers. Profiling relied on immunoSEQ multiplex PCR, and the TCRdb table lists in-frame clones only, not all of them. The sample holds more than 140,000 clones, more than 65% seen once. The sample consisted of PBMCs. The receptor source for this set is a man aged 25-40 years in good health and CMV-seropositive.

The chain is built from TRBV5-4 and TRBJ1-2, with TRBD1 as a possible D gene (6 bases). V was trimmed by 4 bases and J by 4 bases, leaving 11 bases between them. This CDR3 spans 13 amino acids. Germline loops: CDR1 SGHNT, CDR2 YYREEE (reference sequence). The CDR3 DNA is TGTGCCAGCAGCCCGGGACAAATCTATGGCTACACCTTC. Amino acid sequence: CASSPGQIYGYTF.

The chain employs TRBV6-6 and TRBJ2-3; 7 bases fit TRBD2. This CDR3 spans 14 amino acids. V was pared by 2 bases and J by 6 bases, with 5 bases of the junction left unmatched. In germline, CDR1 is MNHNY, CDR2 SVGAGI (reference sequence). CDR3 nucleotides: TGTGCCAGCAGTTACGCCTTACTAGCGGATACGCAGTATTTT. It codes for CASSYALLADTQYF.

The gene calls are TRBV4-1 and TRBJ2-5, with TRBD1 matching 8 bases. Germline V gene lookup returns CDR1 MGHRA and CDR2 YSYEKL. Germline trimming cut 4 bases from V and 3 bases from J; bases unmatched to any gene: 10. CDR3 length equals 16 residues. CDR3 region: CASSLSGTGREETQYF. CDR3 nucleotide sequence: TGCGCCAGCAGCCTCTCCGGGACAGGACGAGAAGAGACCCAGTACTTC.

J is TRBJ1-2 and V is TRBV4-1, with D tentatively TRBD1 (5 bases). Trimming cost V 3 bases and J 4 bases, with 9 bases left between them. From germline, CDR1 is MGHRA and CDR2 YSYEKL. This CDR3 is built from 13 residues. As DNA, the CDR3 is TGCGCCAGCAGCCAGGACATCTTCTATGGCTACACCTTC. It codes for CASSQDIFYGYTF.

This chain connects TRBV4-3 to TRBJ2-1; 8 bases map to TRBD2. The V and J ends lost 5 bases and 3 bases, in that order; junction bases with no gene match: 6. The CDR3 contains 15 residues. The germline V gene has CDR1 LGHNA and CDR2 YSLEER. In DNA form, the CDR3 reads TGCGCCAGCAGCACCCGGACTAGCAGCTACAATGAGCAGTTCTTC. This encodes CASSTRTSSYNEQFF.

This clone was observed at least ten times. The chain joins TRBV5-6 to TRBJ2-2, with TRBD1 matching 7 bases. Per the germline V gene, CDR1 is SGHDT and CDR2 is YYEEEE. The CDR3 runs to 16 residues. The V and J ends lost 3 bases and 4 bases, in that order; junction bases with no gene match: 9. CDR3 nucleotide sequence: TGTGCCAGCAGCTACGAGACAGGGTCGGGCACCGGGGAGCTGTTTTTT. It translates to CASSYETGSGTGELFF.

This chain joins TRBV7-9 and TRBJ2-1; maybe TRBD2 (6 bases). V was shortened by 4 bases and J by 1 base, with 11 bases between the two germline ends. The germline CDR1 and CDR2 sequences are SEHNR and FQNEAQ (reference sequence). The CDR3 consists of 15 residues. The CDR3 nucleotides read TGTGCCAGCAGCTGGGATGGGACTTCCTACAATGAGCAGTTCTTC. This codes for CASSWDGTSYNEQFF.

The chain joins TRBV6-5 to TRBJ2-2; weak D call: TRBD1 (5 bases). The V gene's germline CDR1 is MNHEY and CDR2 SVGAGI. Trimming pared 0 bases from V and 6 bases from J, leaving 14 bases between. CDR3 length: 16 amino acids. As DNA, the CDR3 is TGTGCCAGCAGTTACTCGAGGAGCACAGGCGCCGGGGAGCTGTTTTTT. It codes for CASSYSRSTGAGELFF.

The DNA of the CDR3 is TGTGCCAGCAGCTTAACGACAGGGTACAATCAGCCCCAGCATTTT. Encoded protein: CASSLTTGYNQPQHF. The chain combines TRBV7-9 with TRBJ1-5; 7 nucleotides line up with TRBD1. V trimming: 2 bases; J trimming: 3 bases; junction bases outside the gene matches: 4. Germline CDR1 SEHNR, CDR2 FQNEAQ (reference sequence). The CDR3 has 15 residues.

The chain recombines TRBV7-2 with TRBJ2-5, with 16 nucleotides matching TRBD2. Germline V gives CDR1 SGHTA, CDR2 FQGNSA. This CDR3 contains 19 residues. With V trimmed by 5 bases and J by 4 bases, 13 bases remained unmatched. CDR3 in DNA: TGTGCCAGCAGCGCTCCGGGACTAGCGGGGGGGCAGGGTGTAGAGACCCAGTACTTC. This encodes CASSAPGLAGGQGVETQYF.

The rearrangement joins TRBV5-1 to TRBJ1-6; no reliable D call. The CDR3 consists of 15 residues. Germline V lookup: CDR1 SGHRS, CDR2 YFSETQ. V shed 0 bases and J shed 8 bases, with 12 bases lying between them. The CDR3 protein is CASSLAGRQDSPLHF. The DNA of the CDR3 is TGCGCCAGCAGCTTGGCAGGCAGGCAAGATTCACCCCTCCACTTT.

The chain combines TRBV5-1 with TRBJ1-4; 8 nucleotides agree with TRBD1. This CDR3 region has 16 residues. The germline V gene has CDR1 SGHRS and CDR2 YFSETQ. V gave up 0 bases and J gave up 4 bases; unmatched junction bases: 5. Written as DNA, the CDR3 is TGCGCCAGCAGCTTGGGGACAGGGAATTTTAATGAAAAACTGTTTTTT. Translation: CASSLGTGNFNEKLFF. Using reference TRBV5-1 and TRBJ1-4 for the parts outside the CDR3, the full variable domain is KAGVTQTPRYLIKTRGQQVTLSCSPISGHRSVSWYQQTPGQGLQFLFEYFSETQRNKGNFPGRFSGRQFSNSRSEMNVSTLELGDSALYLCASSLGTGNFNEKLFFGSGTQLSVL.

The chain has TRBV10-3 and TRBJ2-7; D is unclear. Germline V gene lookup returns CDR1 ENHRY and CDR2 SYGVKD. The germline V and J ends were trimmed by 0 bases and 0 bases, with 9 bases remaining between them. The CDR3 is 15 amino acids. The CDR3: CAISESALSSYEQYF. Written as DNA, the CDR3 is TGTGCCATCAGTGAGTCAGCCCTGAGCTCCTACGAGCAGTACTTC.

V is TRBV28 and J is TRBJ2-7, with D possibly being TRBD1 (5 bases). Trimming pared 3 bases from V and 2 bases from J, leaving 11 bases between. The germline V gene encodes CDR1 MDHEN and CDR2 SYDVKM. The CDR3 loop spans 14 amino acids. The CDR3 region has the DNA TGTGCCAGCAGTTTCAGGGTCTCCACCTACGAGCAGTACTTC. Protein sequence: CASSFRVSTYEQYF.